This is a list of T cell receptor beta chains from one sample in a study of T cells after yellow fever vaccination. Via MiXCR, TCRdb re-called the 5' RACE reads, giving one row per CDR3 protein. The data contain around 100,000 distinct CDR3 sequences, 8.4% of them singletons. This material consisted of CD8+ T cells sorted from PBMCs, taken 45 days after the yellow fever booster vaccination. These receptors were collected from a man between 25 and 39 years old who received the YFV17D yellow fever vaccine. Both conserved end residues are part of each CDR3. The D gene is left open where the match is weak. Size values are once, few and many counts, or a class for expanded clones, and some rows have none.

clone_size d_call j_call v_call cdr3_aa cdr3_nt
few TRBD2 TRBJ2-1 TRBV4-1 CASSQDHATSGRGDEQFF TGCGCCAGCAGCCAAGATCACGCGACTAGCGGGAGGGGCGATGAGCAGTTCTTC
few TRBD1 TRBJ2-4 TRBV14 CASSQPLSGGLNIQYF TGTGCCAGCAGCCAGCCCCTCTCAGGGGGCCTGAACATTCAGTACTTC
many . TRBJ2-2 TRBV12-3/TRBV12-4 CASSQQVPGELFF TGTGCCAGCAGTCAACAGGTGCCCGGGGAGCTGTTTTTT
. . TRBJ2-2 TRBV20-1 CSAREYITGELFF TGCAGTGCTAGAGAGTATATCACCGGGGAGCTGTTTTTT
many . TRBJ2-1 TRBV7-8 CATKGHEQFF TGTGCCACCAAGGGGCATGAGCAGTTCTTC
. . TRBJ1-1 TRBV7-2 CASSSGPPEAFF TGTGCCAGCAGCTCAGGGCCCCCTGAAGCTTTCTTT
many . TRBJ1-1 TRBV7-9 CASSLTPEAFF TGTGCCAGCAGCTTAACCCCTGAAGCTTTCTTT
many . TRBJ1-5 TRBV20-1 CSAREGGPQHF TGCAGTGCTAGAGAGGGGGGGCCCCAGCATTTT
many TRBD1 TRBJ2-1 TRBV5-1 CASSTGTGNEQFF TGCGCCAGCAGCACAGGGACAGGGAATGAGCAGTTCTTC
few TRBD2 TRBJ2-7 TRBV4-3 CASSRGRGSVYEQYF TGCGCCAGCAGCCGAGGGCGCGGGAGTGTCTACGAGCAGTACTTC
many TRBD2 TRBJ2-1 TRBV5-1 CASSLALAGGWDEQFF TGCGCCAGCAGCTTGGCCTTAGCGGGAGGTTGGGATGAGCAGTTCTTC
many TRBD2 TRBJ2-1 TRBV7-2 CASSFSGILAGDNEQFF TGTGCCAGCAGCTTTAGCGGGATCCTAGCGGGCGATAATGAGCAGTTCTTC
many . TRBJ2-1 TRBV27 CASGPFAGSSYNEQFF TGTGCCAGCGGCCCCTTCGCGGGGAGCTCCTACAATGAGCAGTTCTTC
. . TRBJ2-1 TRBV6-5 CASSFDTASAPYNEQFF TGTGCCAGCAGTTTCGATACAGCTAGCGCCCCTTACAATGAGCAGTTCTTC
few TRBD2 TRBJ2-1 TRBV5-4 CASSLEVREGPVYEQFF TGTGCCAGCAGCTTGGAGGTGCGGGAGGGCCCGGTTTATGAGCAGTTCTTC
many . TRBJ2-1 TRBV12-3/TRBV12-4 CARPAAEQFF TGTGCCAGACCGGCGGCTGAGCAGTTCTTC
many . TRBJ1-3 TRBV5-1 CASSLGQASGNTIYF TGCGCCAGCAGCTTGGGCCAAGCCTCTGGAAACACCATATATTTT
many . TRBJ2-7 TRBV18 CASSQTSTGRYEQYF TGTGCCAGCTCTCAAACATCAACGGGCCGCTACGAGCAGTACTTC
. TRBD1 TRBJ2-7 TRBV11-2 CASSNRDRGPEQYF TGTGCCAGCAGCAACCGGGACAGGGGACCCGAGCAGTACTTC
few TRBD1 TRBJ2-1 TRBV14 CASSPTRDRGYNEQFF TGTGCCAGCAGCCCGACCCGGGACAGGGGTTACAATGAGCAGTTCTTC
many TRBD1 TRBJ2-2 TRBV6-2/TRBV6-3 CASSWGQGVSAGELFF TGTGCCAGCAGTTGGGGACAGGGAGTTTCGGCCGGGGAGCTGTTTTTT
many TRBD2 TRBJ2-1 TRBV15 CATSRGWTGGPDNEQFF TGTGCCACCAGCAGAGGGTGGACGGGAGGGCCGGACAATGAGCAGTTCTTC
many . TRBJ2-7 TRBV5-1 CASSSPTDRAAYEQYF TGCGCCAGCAGCTCGCCTACGGACCGGGCCGCCTACGAGCAGTACTTC
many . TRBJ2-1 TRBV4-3 CASSQEGKLFNEQFF TGCGCCAGCAGCCAAGAGGGAAAGTTATTCAATGAGCAGTTCTTC
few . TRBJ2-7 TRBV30 CAWGGLVEGVTYEQYF TGTGCCTGGGGGGGTTTGGTCGAGGGAGTAACCTACGAGCAGTACTTC
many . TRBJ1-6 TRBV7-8 CASSLELGSPLHF TGTGCCAGCAGCTTAGAACTGGGATCACCCCTCCACTTT
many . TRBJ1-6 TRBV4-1 CASSQEGGMRSPLHF TGCGCCAGCAGCCAAGAGGGGGGAATGCGTTCACCCCTCCACTTT
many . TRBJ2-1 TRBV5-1 CASSLEFPYNEQFF TGCGCCAGCAGCTTGGAGTTTCCCTACAATGAGCAGTTCTTC
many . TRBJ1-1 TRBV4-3 CASSQDQGWNTEAFF TGCGCCAGCAGCCAAGATCAGGGTTGGAACACTGAAGCTTTCTTT
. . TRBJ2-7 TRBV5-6 CASSRGSGEQYF TGTGCCAGCAGCCGTGGGTCGGGAGAGCAGTACTTC
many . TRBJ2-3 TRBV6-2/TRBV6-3 CASRTGNTPTDTQYF TGTGCCAGCAGAACCGGGAACACTCCGACAGATACGCAGTATTTT